A single sample is the source of the 22 T cell receptor beta chains below, sequenced in a study of T cells expressing NK-cell markers. After re-calling the 5' RACE reads, TCRdb lists one entry per CDR3 protein, DNA absent. The sample holds about 190,000 distinct CDR3 sequences. The sequenced material came from blood T cells: a sorted CD56 or NKG2C T cell subset, CD4+ or CD8+ T cells, or bulk PBMC T cells (not recorded which). The receptors originated from a man aged 18 to 70 in good health.

V usage is TRBV11-2 and J usage is TRBJ2-1; TCRdb indicates TRBD1, and absent DNA this call remains unverified. Per germline, CDR1 SGHAT and CDR2 FQNNGV. The CDR3 covers 16 residues. The CDR3 sequence is CASSLGGGATYNEQFF.

The rearrangement uses TRBV7-9 and TRBJ2-1; the TRBD1 assignment by TCRdb is unverifiable without DNA. The germline CDR1 and CDR2 sequences are SEHNR and FQNEAQ (reference sequence). This CDR3 is 16 amino acids long. The CDR3 here is CASSLYGTGDPNEQFF.

The rearrangement uses TRBV25-1 and TRBJ1-1. The V gene's germline CDR1 is MGHDK and CDR2 SYGVNS. The CDR3 loop spans 11 amino acids. The CDR3 is CASSPMTEAFF.

J is TRBJ1-1 and V is TRBV12-3 or TRBV12-4; TCRdb reports TRBD1, a call that lacks DNA to check it against. This CDR3 has 14 amino acids. CDR3 sequence reads: CASSQAGGRTEAFF.

The CDR3 loop is CASSLGASGGPYQETQYF. The chain employs TRBV7-8 and TRBJ2-5; checking the TCRdb D call of TRBD2 is not possible without DNA. Germline assignment: CDR1 SGHVS and CDR2 FQNEAQ. CDR3 length: 18 residues.

The genes are TRBV6-1 and TRBJ2-1; the TRBD2 assignment by TCRdb is unverifiable without DNA. CDR1 is MNHNS, CDR2 SASEGT, per germline. CDR3 length equals 15 residues. The CDR3 loop reads CASSPLGGGAVQQFF.

The CDR3 loop reads CASSEALGSGVDEQFF. The J gene is TRBJ2-1, the V gene TRBV2; TCRdb proposes TRBD1, but this gene call is untestable without DNA. CDR1 and CDR2 (germline): SNHLY, FYNNEI. The CDR3 is 16 residues long.

CDR3 protein: CAENREKRTYEQYF. The rearrangement links TRBV19 to TRBJ2-7; the D call from TCRdb, TRBD1, cannot be confirmed without DNA. CDR1 is LNHDA and CDR2 is SQIVND in the germline V gene (reference sequence). The CDR3 runs 14 residues.

The chain uses TRBV4-1 and TRBJ2-7; TCRdb selects TRBD2, and the lack of DNA leaves this call unchecked. The CDR3 has 16 residues. Germline CDR1 reads MGHRA; CDR2 reads YSYEKL. The CDR3 region is CASSQDPSEIPYEQYF.

The CDR3 loop reads CASSGAGYEQYF. The genes are TRBV9 and TRBJ2-7; the TCRdb D gene call, TRBD2, has no DNA to confirm it. This CDR3 is 12 amino acids long. The germline V gene encodes CDR1 SGDLS and CDR2 YYNGEE.

The rearrangement links TRBV28 to TRBJ2-7; TCRdb gives TRBD1 as the D gene, but with no DNA this cannot be confirmed. The CDR3 contains 12 residues. Germline V gene sequence: CDR1 MDHEN, CDR2 SYDVKM. CDR3 residues: CASSSPTDEQYF.

The genes are TRBV7-9 and TRBJ1-4. The germline CDR1 and CDR2 sequences are SEHNR and FQNEAQ (reference sequence). This CDR3 is built from 16 residues. The CDR3 sequence is CASSLSGTWDNEKLFF.

The chain carries TRBV28 and TRBJ2-2; TCRdb indicates TRBD1, and absent DNA this call remains unverified. The CDR3 loop spans 16 amino acids. CDR1 MDHEN and CDR2 SYDVKM come from the germline V gene. The CDR3 loop is CASSNSGTPNTGELFF.

V is TRBV9 and J is TRBJ2-7; the D gene TCRdb calls, TRBD1, cannot be checked with no DNA. CDR3 length equals 16 residues. The germline CDR1 and CDR2 sequences are SGDLS and YYNGEE. The CDR3 is CASSEGAGTGGYEQYF.

This rearrangement joins TRBV12-3 or TRBV12-4 to TRBJ1-6. This CDR3 spans 13 amino acids. CDR3 sequence: CASSFGGGSPLHF.

The chain uses TRBV28 and TRBJ1-4; TCRdb picks TRBD1, but there is no DNA to check that call. CDR3 size: 13 residues. Per the germline V gene, CDR1 is MDHEN and CDR2 is SYDVKM. CDR3 region: CASSFSGIQKLFF.

The genes are TRBV15 and TRBJ2-1; TCRdb outputs TRBD2, but without DNA this stays unchecked. The CDR3 is 15 amino acids. CDR1 is LNHNV, CDR2 YYDKDF, per germline (reference sequence). CDR3 protein: CATSGAIGSVNEQFF.

The chain is built from TRBV30 and TRBJ1-5; TCRdb designates TRBD1, a call that cannot be tested without DNA. This CDR3 contains 15 residues. Germline V gives CDR1 GTSNPN, CDR2 SVGIG (reference sequence). CDR3 region: CAWSVTGAHYQPQHF.

The J gene is TRBJ2-1, the V gene TRBV7-8; TCRdb outputs TRBD1, but without DNA this stays unchecked. CDR3 length: 20 residues. Looked up from germline, CDR1 is SGHVS and CDR2 is FQNEAQ. CDR3 residues: CASSQGGGGYSVSSYNEQFF.

The gene calls are TRBV6-1 and TRBJ2-7; TCRdb reports TRBD1, a call that lacks DNA to check it against. The CDR3 is 14 amino acids. The germline CDR1 and CDR2 sequences are MNHNS and SASEGT. The CDR3 reads CATSSWGEINEQYF.

The genes are TRBV10-3 and TRBJ2-2. The length of the CDR3 is 18 residues. Looked up from germline, CDR1 is ENHRY and CDR2 is SYGVKD. The CDR3 reads CAIRETALVYANTGELFF.

The rearrangement uses TRBV3-1 and TRBJ1-4; TCRdb selects TRBD1, and the lack of DNA leaves this call unchecked. This CDR3 has 14 residues. Germline CDR1 reads LGHDT; CDR2 reads YNNKEL (reference sequence). The chain's CDR3 is CASRPYQGGEKLFF.